The 9 T cell receptor beta chains reported below all come from one sample, sequenced in a study of sequential checkpoint blockade in melanoma. The sample's treatment: randomized to nivolumab then ipilimumab (arm A) or the reverse (arm B). The table came from immunoSEQ multiplex PCR; TCRdb's copy has only in-frame clones and leaves some out. The sample consists of about 20,000 clones, approximately 80% of them appearing once. The sequences come from CD8+ T cells sorted from blood (inferred from file names), collected from a patient given nivolumab and ipilimumab in sequence. The receptor set was obtained from a human donor with melanoma.

V usage is TRBV19 and J usage is TRBJ2-5; a weak D match, TRBD2 (5 bases). The CDR3 consists of 13 residues. CDR1 is LNHDA and CDR2 is SQIVND in the germline V gene (reference sequence). The V gene lost 4 bases and the J gene lost 7 bases, with 13 bases spanning the gap. In DNA, the CDR3 is TGTGCCAGTAGTAAGACCTCTCGGGGGACCCAGTACTTC. This encodes CASSKTSRGTQYF.

The chain combines TRBV7-9 with TRBJ2-2, with D maybe TRBD1 (5 bases). Trimming took off 5 bases at V and 6 bases at J, with 13 bases between the two ends. CDR1 is SEHNR and CDR2 is FQNEAQ in the germline V gene (reference sequence). The CDR3 spans 14 residues. CDR3 bases: TGTGCCAGCAGCCGTGACAGTCGCCCCGGGGAGCTGTTTTTT. This gives the protein CASSRDSRPGELFF.

This clone was seen just once. The chain is built from TRBV4-3 and TRBJ1-3; D gene ambiguous. Trimming pared 0 bases from V and 4 bases from J, leaving 13 bases between. The CDR3 covers 16 residues. From germline, CDR1 is LGHNA and CDR2 YSLEER. The CDR3 spells CASSQDWAGGGNTIYF. CDR3 nucleotides: TGCGCCAGCAGCCAAGACTGGGCGGGAGGCGGAAACACCATATATTTT.

The chain's CDR3 is CASSGGAEVWNEQFF. The CDR3 nucleotides read TGTGCCAGCAGCGGGGGGGCCGAGGTCTGGAATGAGCAGTTCTTC. The chain employs TRBV19 and TRBJ2-1; TRBD2 matches at 10 bases. V lost 9 bases, J lost 7 bases, and 12 bases stayed unmatched. Germline loops: CDR1 LNHDA, CDR2 SQIVND (reference sequence). The CDR3 has 15 amino acids.

The rearrangement joins TRBV10-3 to TRBJ1-1; D perhaps matches TRBD1 (6 bases). The germline V gene encodes CDR1 ENHRY and CDR2 SYGVKD. The V end was cut by 7 bases, the J end by 1 base, with 13 bases between. The CDR3 runs 14 residues. DNA of the CDR3: TGTGCCATCAAAGACGAACAGGGGAACACTGAAGCTTTCTTT. Encoded protein: CAIKDEQGNTEAFF.

The chain uses TRBV27 and TRBJ2-5, with 8 bases fitting TRBD2. Per the germline V gene, CDR1 is MNHEY and CDR2 is SMNVEV (reference sequence). The length of the CDR3 is 16 residues. The V segment lost 0 bases and the J segment 5 bases; nucleotides outside the gene matches: 8. CDR3 region: CASSLSMGGLGETQYF. DNA of the CDR3: TGTGCCAGCAGTTTATCGATGGGGGGACTAGGCGAGACCCAGTACTTC.

Only a few counts were recorded for this clone. The rearrangement links TRBV11-2 to TRBJ2-5; D may be TRBD2 (6 bases). The CDR3 covers 13 residues. Per germline, CDR1 SGHAT and CDR2 FQNNGV. Trimming shortened V by 4 bases and J by 7 bases, and 13 bases separated the two germline ends. This CDR3 reads CASSSGDPGTQYF. The DNA for the CDR3 is TGTGCCAGCAGCTCGGGGGACCCAGGGACCCAGTACTTC. Based on the CDR3 plus reference TRBV11-2 and TRBJ2-5, the full variable domain is EAGVAQSPRYKIIEKRQSVAFWCNPISGHATLYWYQQILGQGPKLLIQFQNNGVVDDSQLPKDRFSAERLKGVDSTLKIQPAKLEDSAVYLCASSSGDPGTQYFGPGTRLLVL.

This chain links TRBV28 with TRBJ2-7; possibly TRBD1 for D (6 bases). This CDR3 contains 13 residues. V lost 3 bases, J lost 3 bases, and 9 bases lay in between. Germline V gene sequence: CDR1 MDHEN, CDR2 SYDVKM. CDR3 sequence: CASSFPDSYEQYF. CDR3 coding DNA: TGTGCCAGCAGTTTCCCGGACAGCTACGAGCAGTACTTC.

The J gene is TRBJ1-2, the V gene TRBV2; 7 nucleotides agree with TRBD1. The CDR3 has 16 amino acids. J lost 5 bases, V lost 10 bases, and 19 bases had no gene match. The V gene's germline CDR1 is SNHLY and CDR2 FYNNEI. The DNA of the CDR3 is TGTGCCACTCCCGGGGGACGAGGGGGCCAGTGGTATGGCTACACCTTC. Its translation: CATPGGRGGQWYGYTF. The variable domain in full, completed from reference TRBV2 and TRBJ1-2, reads EPEVTQTPSHQVTQMGQEVILRCVPISNHLYFYWYRQILGQKVEFLVSFYNNEISEKSEIFDDQFSVERPDGSNFTLKIRSTKLEDSAMYFCATPGGRGGQWYGYTFGSGTRLTVV.